This T cell receptor beta chain was identified in a study of T cells in Graves' hyperthyroidism and ophthalmopathy. The CDR3 extends over 13 amino acids. Trimming stripped 4 bases from V and 2 bases from J, with 8 bases between. CDR1 SGDLS and CDR2 YYNGEE come from the germline V gene. Regions amplified from RNA transcripts were the TCR beta CDR3 regions. RT-PCR in the first round (using the HTBI primer set) targeted the TCR CDR3. TCRdb reprocessed the multiplex PCR reads with MiXCR, giving one entry per CDR3 protein. The repertoire consists of under 650,000 distinct CDR3 sequences, with under 20% occurring once and the leading ten covering 3.5% to 4%.

The clonotype comes from a woman in her twenties or thirties with Graves' hyperthyroidism. The sequenced material came from blood. This sequence joins TRBV9 and TRBJ2-3, with D uncertain. The CDR3 DNA reads as TGTGCCAGCAGCTTGGCGCTCACAGATACGCAGTATTTT. Translated: CASSLALTDTQYF.